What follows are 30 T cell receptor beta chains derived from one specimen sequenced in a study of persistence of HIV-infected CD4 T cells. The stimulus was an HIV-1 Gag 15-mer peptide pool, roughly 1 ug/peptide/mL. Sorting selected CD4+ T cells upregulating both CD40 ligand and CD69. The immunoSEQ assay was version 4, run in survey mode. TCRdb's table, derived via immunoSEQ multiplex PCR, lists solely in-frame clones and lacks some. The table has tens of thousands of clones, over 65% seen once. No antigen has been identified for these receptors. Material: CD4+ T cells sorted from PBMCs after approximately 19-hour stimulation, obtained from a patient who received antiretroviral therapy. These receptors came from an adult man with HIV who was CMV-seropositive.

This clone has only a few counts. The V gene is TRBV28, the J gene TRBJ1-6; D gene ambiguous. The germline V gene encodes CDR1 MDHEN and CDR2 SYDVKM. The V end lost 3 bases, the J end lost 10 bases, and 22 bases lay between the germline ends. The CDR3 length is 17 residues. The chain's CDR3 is CASSFRVRRAFRSPLHF. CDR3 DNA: TGTGCCAGCAGTTTCCGAGTCCGACGGGCTTTTCGGTCACCCCTCCACTTT.

CDR3 nucleotides: TGCGCCAGCAGACCGGATAACGGGGAGCCGAACACTGAAGCTTTCTTT. This sequence encodes CASRPDNGEPNTEAFF. The J gene is TRBJ1-1, the V gene TRBV5-1; D is unclear. CDR1 and CDR2 (germline): SGHRS, YFSETQ. The CDR3 is 16 residues long. V lost 5 bases to trimming and J lost 1 base, with 18 bases between them.

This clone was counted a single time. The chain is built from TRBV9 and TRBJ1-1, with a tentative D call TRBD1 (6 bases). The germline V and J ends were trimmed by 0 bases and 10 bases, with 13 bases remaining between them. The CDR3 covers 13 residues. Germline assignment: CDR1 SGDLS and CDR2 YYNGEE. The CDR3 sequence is CASSVVQGNPAFF. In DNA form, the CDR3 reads TGTGCCAGCAGCGTAGTACAGGGAAACCCAGCTTTCTTT.

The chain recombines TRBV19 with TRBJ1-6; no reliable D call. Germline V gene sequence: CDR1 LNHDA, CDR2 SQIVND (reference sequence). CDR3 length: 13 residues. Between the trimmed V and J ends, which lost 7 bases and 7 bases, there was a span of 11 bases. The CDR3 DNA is TGTGCCAGTACGATCGGGGAAAATTCACCCCTCCACTTT. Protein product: CASTIGENSPLHF.

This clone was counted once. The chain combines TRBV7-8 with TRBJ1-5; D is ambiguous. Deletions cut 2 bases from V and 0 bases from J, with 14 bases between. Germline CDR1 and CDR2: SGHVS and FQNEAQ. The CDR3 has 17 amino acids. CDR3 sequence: CASSLRPPFYSNQPQHF. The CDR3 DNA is TGTGCCAGCAGCTTACGGCCACCTTTTTATAGCAATCAGCCCCAGCATTTT. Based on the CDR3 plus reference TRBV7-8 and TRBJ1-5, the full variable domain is GAGVSQSPRYKVAKRGQDVALRCDPISGHVSLFWYQQALGQGPEFLTYFQNEAQLDKSGLPSDRFFAERPEGSVSTLKIQRTQQEDSAVYLCASSLRPPFYSNQPQHFGDGTRLSIL.

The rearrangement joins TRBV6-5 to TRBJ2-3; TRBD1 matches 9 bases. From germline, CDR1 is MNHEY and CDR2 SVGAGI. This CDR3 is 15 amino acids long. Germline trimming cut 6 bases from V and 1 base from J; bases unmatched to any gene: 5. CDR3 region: CASRRQGVRTDTQYF. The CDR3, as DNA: TGTGCCAGCAGGAGACAGGGGGTGCGCACAGATACGCAGTATTTT.

The CDR3 region has the DNA TGTGCCAGTAGTGGATCCGGGACTACCTATGGCTACACCTTC. Translation: CASSGSGTTYGYTF. The rearrangement uses TRBV19 and TRBJ1-2, with D possibly matching TRBD1 (5 bases). CDR1 is LNHDA, CDR2 SQIVND, per germline (reference sequence). Trimming took off 5 bases at V and 4 bases at J, with 14 bases between the two ends. The length of the CDR3 is 14 residues.

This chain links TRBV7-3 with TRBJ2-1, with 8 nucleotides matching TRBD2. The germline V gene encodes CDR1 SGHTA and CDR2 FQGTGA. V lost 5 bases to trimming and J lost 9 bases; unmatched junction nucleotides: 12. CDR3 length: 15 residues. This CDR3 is CASSPLSGGPGEQFF. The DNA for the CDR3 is TGTGCCAGCAGCCCCCTGTCGGGGGGGCCGGGTGAGCAGTTCTTC.

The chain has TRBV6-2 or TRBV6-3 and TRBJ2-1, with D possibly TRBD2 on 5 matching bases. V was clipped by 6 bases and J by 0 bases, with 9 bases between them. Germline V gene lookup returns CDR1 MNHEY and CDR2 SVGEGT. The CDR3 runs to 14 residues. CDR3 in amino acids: CASSVGSSYNEQFF. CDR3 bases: TGTGCCAGCAGCGTGGGGAGCTCCTACAATGAGCAGTTCTTC.

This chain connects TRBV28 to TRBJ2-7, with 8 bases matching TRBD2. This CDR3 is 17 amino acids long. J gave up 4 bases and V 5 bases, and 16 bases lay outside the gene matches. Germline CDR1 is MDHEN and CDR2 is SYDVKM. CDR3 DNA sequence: TGTGCCAGCAGTGTTCTGGGGGGGCAGCGGGGGCAGTACGAGCAGTACTTC. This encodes CASSVLGGQRGQYEQYF.

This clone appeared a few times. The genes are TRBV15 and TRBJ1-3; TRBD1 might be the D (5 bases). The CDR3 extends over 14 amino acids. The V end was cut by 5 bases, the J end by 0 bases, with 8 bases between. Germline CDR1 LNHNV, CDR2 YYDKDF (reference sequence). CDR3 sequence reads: CATSQTVSGNTIYF. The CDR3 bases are TGTGCCACCAGCCAGACAGTCTCTGGAAACACCATATATTTT.

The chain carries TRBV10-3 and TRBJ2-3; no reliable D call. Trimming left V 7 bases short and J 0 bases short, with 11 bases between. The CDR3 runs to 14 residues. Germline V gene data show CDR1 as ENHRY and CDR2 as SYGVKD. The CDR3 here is CAIKGSGSTDTQYF. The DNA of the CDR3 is TGTGCCATCAAAGGTTCCGGTAGCACAGATACGCAGTATTTT.

The CDR3 spells CASKLAGVYTGELFF. The CDR3, as DNA: TGTGCCAGCAAGCTAGCGGGGGTTTACACCGGGGAGCTGTTTTTT. The chain carries TRBV27 and TRBJ2-2; 10 bases fit TRBD2. The V and J ends lost 7 bases and 3 bases, in that order; junction bases with no gene match: 5. Germline V lookup: CDR1 MNHEY, CDR2 SMNVEV (reference sequence). CDR3 length: 15 residues.

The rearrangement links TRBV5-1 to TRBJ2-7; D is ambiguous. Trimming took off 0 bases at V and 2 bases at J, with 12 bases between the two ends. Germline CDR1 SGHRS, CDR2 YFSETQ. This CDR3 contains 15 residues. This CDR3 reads CASSLAEFVPYEQYF. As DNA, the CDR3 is TGCGCCAGCAGCTTGGCCGAGTTCGTCCCCTACGAGCAGTACTTC.

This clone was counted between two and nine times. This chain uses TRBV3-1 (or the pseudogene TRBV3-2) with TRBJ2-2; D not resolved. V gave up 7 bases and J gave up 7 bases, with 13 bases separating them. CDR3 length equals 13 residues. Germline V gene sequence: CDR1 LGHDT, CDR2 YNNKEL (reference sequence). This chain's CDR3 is CASNTNTDGELFF. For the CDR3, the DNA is TGTGCCAGCAACACGAATACCGACGGGGAGCTGTTTTTT.

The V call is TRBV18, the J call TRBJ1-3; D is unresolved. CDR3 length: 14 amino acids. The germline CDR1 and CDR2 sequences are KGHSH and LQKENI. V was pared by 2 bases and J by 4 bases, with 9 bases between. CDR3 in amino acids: CASSPNGSGNTIYF. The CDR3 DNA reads TGTGCCAGCTCACCAAACGGTTCGGGAAACACCATATATTTT.

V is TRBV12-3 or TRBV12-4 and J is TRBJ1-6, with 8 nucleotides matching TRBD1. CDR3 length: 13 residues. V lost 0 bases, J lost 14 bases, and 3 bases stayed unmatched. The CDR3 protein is CASSLAQGAALHF. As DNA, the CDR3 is TGTGCCAGCAGTTTAGCGCAGGGGGCGGCCCTCCACTTT.

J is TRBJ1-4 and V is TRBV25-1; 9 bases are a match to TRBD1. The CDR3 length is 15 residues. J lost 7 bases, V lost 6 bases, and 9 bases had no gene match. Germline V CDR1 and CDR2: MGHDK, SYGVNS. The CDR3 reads CASSNSGQGGEKLFF. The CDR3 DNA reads TGTGCCAGCAGCAATTCGGGACAGGGCGGTGAAAAACTGTTTTTT.

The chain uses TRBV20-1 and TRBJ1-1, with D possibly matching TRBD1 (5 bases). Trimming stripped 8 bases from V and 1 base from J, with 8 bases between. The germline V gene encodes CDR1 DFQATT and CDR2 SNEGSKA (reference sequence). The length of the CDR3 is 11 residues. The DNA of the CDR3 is TGCAGTCGACAGAAGAACACTGAAGCTTTCTTT. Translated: CSRQKNTEAFF.

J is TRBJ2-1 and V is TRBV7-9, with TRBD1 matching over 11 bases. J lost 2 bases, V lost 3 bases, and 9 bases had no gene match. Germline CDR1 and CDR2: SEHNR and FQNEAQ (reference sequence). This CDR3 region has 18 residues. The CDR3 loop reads CASSLATWDRGTYNEQFF. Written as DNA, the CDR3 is TGTGCCAGCAGCTTGGCTACCTGGGACAGGGGGACCTACAATGAGCAGTTCTTC.

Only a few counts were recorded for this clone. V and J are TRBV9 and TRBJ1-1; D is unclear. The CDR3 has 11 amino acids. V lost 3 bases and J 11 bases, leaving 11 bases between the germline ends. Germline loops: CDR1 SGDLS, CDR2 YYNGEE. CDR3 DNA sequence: TGTGCCAGCAGCGCTACCAGCCCGGCTTTCTTT. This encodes CASSATSPAFF.

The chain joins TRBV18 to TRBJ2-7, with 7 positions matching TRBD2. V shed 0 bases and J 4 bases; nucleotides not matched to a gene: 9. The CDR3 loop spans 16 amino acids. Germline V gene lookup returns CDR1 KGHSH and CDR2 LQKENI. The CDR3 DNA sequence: TGTGCCAGCTCACCACCGATGACACTAGCGAGGTACGAGCAGTACTTC. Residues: CASSPPMTLARYEQYF.

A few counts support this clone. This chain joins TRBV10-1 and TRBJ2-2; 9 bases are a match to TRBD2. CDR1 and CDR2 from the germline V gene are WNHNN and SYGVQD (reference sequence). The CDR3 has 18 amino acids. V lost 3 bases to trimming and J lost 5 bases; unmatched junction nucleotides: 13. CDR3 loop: CASSDSAGGALGTGELFF. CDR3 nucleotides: TGCGCCAGCAGTGATTCAGCGGGGGGTGCCCTGGGGACCGGGGAGCTGTTTTTT.

The CDR3 sequence is CASSLNSYEQYF. The CDR3 DNA reads TGTGCCAGCAGTTTAAACTCCTACGAGCAGTACTTC. This chain connects TRBV28 to TRBJ2-7; D remains ambiguous. Germline loops: CDR1 MDHEN, CDR2 SYDVKM. This CDR3 spans 12 amino acids. V dropped 2 bases and J dropped 0 bases, with 2 bases sitting between them.

The CDR3 spells CASSEVGRSPLHF. The CDR3 bases are TGTGCCAGCAGTGAAGTGGGGCGCTCACCCCTCCACTTT. V is TRBV6-1 and J is TRBJ1-6, with a weak D call TRBD1 (5 bases). This CDR3 contains 13 residues. Trimming took 1 base from V and 10 from J, leaving 8 bases between them. Germline lookup yields CDR1 MNHNS and CDR2 SASEGT.

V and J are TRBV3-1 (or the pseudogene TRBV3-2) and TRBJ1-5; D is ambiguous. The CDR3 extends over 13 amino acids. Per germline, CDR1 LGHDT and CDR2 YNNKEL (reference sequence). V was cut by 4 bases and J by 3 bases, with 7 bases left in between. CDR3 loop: CASSPGFNQPQHF. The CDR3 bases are TGTGCCAGCAGCCCAGGATTCAATCAGCCCCAGCATTTT.

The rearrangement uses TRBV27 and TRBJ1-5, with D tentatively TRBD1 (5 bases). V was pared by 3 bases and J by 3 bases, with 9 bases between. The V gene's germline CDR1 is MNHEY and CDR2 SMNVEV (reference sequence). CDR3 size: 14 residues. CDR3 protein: CASSFLGHNQPQHF. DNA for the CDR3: TGTGCCAGCAGTTTCTTGGGGCACAATCAGCCCCAGCATTTT.

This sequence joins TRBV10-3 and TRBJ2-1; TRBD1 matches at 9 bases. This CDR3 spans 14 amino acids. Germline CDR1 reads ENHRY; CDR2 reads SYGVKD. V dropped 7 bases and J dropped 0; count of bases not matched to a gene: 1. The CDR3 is CAIKTGGSYNEQFF. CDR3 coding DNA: TGTGCCATCAAGACAGGGGGCTCCTACAATGAGCAGTTCTTC.

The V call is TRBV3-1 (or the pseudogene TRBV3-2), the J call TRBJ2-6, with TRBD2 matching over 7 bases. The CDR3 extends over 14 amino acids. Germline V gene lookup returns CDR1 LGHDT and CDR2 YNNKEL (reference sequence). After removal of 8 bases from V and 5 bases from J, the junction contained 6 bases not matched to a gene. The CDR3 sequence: CASRLGGWANVLTF. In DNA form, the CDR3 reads TGTGCCAGCCGTCTCGGGGGGTGGGCCAACGTCCTGACTTTC.

The CDR3 is CASSWTVNTEAFF. CDR3 in DNA: TGTGCCAGCAGCTGGACGGTGAACACTGAAGCTTTCTTT. This chain links TRBV2 with TRBJ1-1; D is unresolved. The CDR3 is 13 residues long. CDR1 and CDR2 from the germline V gene are SNHLY and FYNNEI. The V end was cut by 6 bases, the J end by 0 bases, with 8 bases between.